This T cell receptor (beta chain) was recovered during a study of early T cells in non-severe SARS-CoV-2 infection. At the level of the study: Sequencing used unsorted whole-blood bulk RNA, so chains lack pairing. Study-level points and caveats: Missing private and CD4 specificities, VDJdb matching favored anti-spike CD8 responses.

Separate cDNA molecules each had unique molecular identifiers attached to them. Via MiXCR, TCRdb re-called the 5' RACE reads, giving one row per CDR3 protein. The sample has about 48,000 distinct CDR3 sequences, roughly 9.8% seen once; the top ten hold 8% to 10%. About this clonotype itself: Its specificity is not known.

Trimming shortened V by 3 bases and J by 5 bases, and 5 bases separated the two germline ends. Germline values: CDR1 SGHDN, CDR2 FVKESK. The CDR3 spans 11 residues. This clonotype was sampled from an adult who was a healthcare worker with PCR-confirmed SARS-CoV-2 infection or an uninfected control (not recorded which). The sequenced material came from whole blood. The J gene is TRBJ2-7, the V gene TRBV14; no firm D call. In DNA, the CDR3 is TGTGCCAGCAGCCATGTTCACGAGCAGTACTTC. Amino acids: CASSHVHEQYF.